The TCR beta chain under discussion was sequenced for a study of T-cell reconstitution after alpha-beta-depleted transplantation in children. This clonotype was detected many times. Its antigen remains unidentified. Using unique molecular identifiers, the investigators prepared the TCRbeta library. TCRdb independently ran MiXCR on the PCR reads; one entry per CDR3 protein. The sample includes approximately 34,000 distinct CDR3 sequences, about 6.8% of them seen just once. Study results and limitations: Newly made T cells mostly supplied T-cell counts and diversity one year after transplant. Reportedly, only several hundred clones from non-depleted graft cells drove alpha-beta T-cell counts at about two months.

The starting material was peripheral blood, obtained 60 days after TCRalphabeta/CD19-depleted stem cell transplant. The TCR comes from a child under three years old who had a stem cell transplant for acute myeloid leukemia, so the T cells may come from the graft donor.

The DNA for the CDR3 is TGTGCCAGCAGGGGACAGGGGGCTCCTCGATATGGCTACACCTTC. Translating it yields CASRGQGAPRYGYTF. The chain carries TRBV6-5 and TRBJ1-2, with TRBD1 matching 12 bases. The V and J ends lost 6 bases and 5 bases, in that order; junction bases with no gene match: 7. The CDR3 loop spans 15 amino acids. Germline CDR1 and CDR2: MNHEY and SVGAGI.